This T cell receptor (beta chain) comes out of a study of spatial heterogeneity in lung cancer. This clonotype was counted ten times or more. Indicated time point: blood at routine non-recurrence follow-up after resection. Sequencing of whole RNA from tumor, nontumor lung or frozen PBMC involved no sorting. Each CDR3 protein is one row after TCRdb ran MiXCR on the 5' RACE reads. Seen here are about 30,000 distinct CDR3 sequences, less than 6% observed once, and the top ten hold around 23%. The CDR3 sequence is 17 residues long. V was pared by 0 bases and J by 3 bases, with 17 bases between. Germline loops: CDR1 ENHRY, CDR2 SYGVKD.

The chain links TRBV10-3 to TRBJ2-5, with D possibly TRBD1 on 6 matching bases. The specimen comprised PBMCs, sampled at follow-up. The source is a male donor with early-stage non-small cell lung cancer. The CDR3 DNA is TGTGCCATCAGTGAGTCAAATTGGGGGACAAGGAAAGAGACCCAGTACTTC. Its translation is CAISESNWGTRKETQYF.